Each of the 23 T cell receptor beta chains below was sequenced from the same sample in a study of T cells in Graves' hyperthyroidism and ophthalmopathy. TCR beta CDR3 regions were amplified from RNA transcripts. The HTBI primer set served for first-round RT-PCR of the TCR CDR3. TCRdb re-derived calls from the multiplex PCR reads in MiXCR, one entry per CDR3 protein. Seen here are about 480,000 distinct CDR3 sequences, over 13% observed once, and the top ten hold under 20%. Sequenced sample: blood. The receptors come from a woman in her late teens or twenties with Graves' hyperthyroidism.

The gene calls are TRBV5-4 and TRBJ2-3; TRBD2 agrees at 13 bases. There are 19 residues in the CDR3. V shed 4 bases, J shed 2 bases, and the junction held 13 bases outside the gene matches. In germline, CDR1 is SGHNT, CDR2 YYREEE (reference sequence). The CDR3 DNA reads TGTGCCAGCAGCCTCCCAGACCCGGGACTAGCGGGAATCACAGATACGCAGTATTTT. This codes for CASSLPDPGLAGITDTQYF.

At least ten counts were recorded for this clonotype. The V call is TRBV5-1, the J call TRBJ1-2; 8 nucleotides match TRBD1. With V trimmed by 0 bases and J by 3 bases, 4 bases remained unmatched. The CDR3 length is 15 residues. The germline V gene encodes CDR1 SGHRS and CDR2 YFSETQ. CDR3 in DNA: TGCGCCAGCAGCTTGGGGGCAGGGGGCGACTATGGCTACACCTTC. Translated: CASSLGAGGDYGYTF.

The sample holds many counts of this clonotype. The chain recombines TRBV5-1 with TRBJ2-1; TRBD2 aligns across 10 bases. V lost 4 bases, J lost 9 bases, and 13 bases stayed unmatched. The CDR3 loop spans 16 amino acids. The V gene's germline CDR1 is SGHRS and CDR2 YFSETQ. This CDR3 reads CASSARAGGQEIEQFF. As DNA, the CDR3 is TGCGCCAGCAGCGCCAGAGCGGGAGGGCAGGAAATTGAGCAGTTCTTC. The full variable domain, completed using reference TRBV5-1 and TRBJ2-1, is KAGVTQTPRYLIKTRGQQVTLSCSPISGHRSVSWYQQTPGQGLQFLFEYFSETQRNKGNFPGRFSGRQFSNSRSEMNVSTLELGDSALYLCASSARAGGQEIEQFFGPGTRLTVL.

This clonotype has a handful of counts. V gene TRBV9 combines with J gene TRBJ2-7, with D maybe TRBD1 (6 bases). Trimming took off 4 bases at V and 1 base at J, with 15 bases between the two ends. CDR1 is SGDLS, CDR2 YYNGEE, per germline. The CDR3 is 15 residues long. The DNA of the CDR3 is TGTGCCAGCAGCCCCACACCCGGACAGTCCTACGAGCAGTACTTC. It translates to CASSPTPGQSYEQYF.

The sample holds many counts of this clonotype. The chain is built from TRBV11-3 and TRBJ2-7; 11 bases match TRBD1. Germline V gives CDR1 SGHNT, CDR2 YENEEA. There are 15 residues in the CDR3. V shed 5 bases, J shed 3 bases, and the junction held 6 bases outside the gene matches. The CDR3 protein is CASSPRTGGVYEQYF. The CDR3 nucleotides are TGTGCCAGCAGCCCCAGGACAGGGGGCGTCTACGAGCAGTACTTC.

This clonotype was counted at least ten times. CDR3 bases: TGCAGTGCTGGGAGACTAGCGGGAAACTCCTACGAGCAGTACTTC. This gives the protein CSAGRLAGNSYEQYF. This chain links TRBV20-1 with TRBJ2-7, with 11 positions matching TRBD2. J was trimmed by 0 bases and V by 5 bases; bases with no gene match: 6. CDR3 length equals 15 residues. CDR1 and CDR2 from the germline V gene are DFQATT and SNEGSKA (reference sequence).

The chain recombines TRBV7-9 with TRBJ2-5; 8 nucleotides line up with TRBD2. V lost 3 bases, J lost 5 bases, and 8 bases stayed unmatched. CDR1 and CDR2 from the germline V gene are SEHNR and FQNEAQ (reference sequence). The CDR3 runs to 15 residues. The CDR3 reads CASSLRGAGVETQYF. As DNA, the CDR3 is TGTGCCAGCAGCTTGAGGGGAGCGGGAGTCGAGACCCAGTACTTC.

The chain is built from TRBV4-1 and TRBJ2-1; 12 nucleotides agree with TRBD2. The CDR3 contains 16 residues. V trimming: 5 bases; J trimming: 8 bases; junction bases outside the gene matches: 10. The germline V gene has CDR1 MGHRA and CDR2 YSYEKL. The CDR3 DNA reads as TGCGCCAGCAGCTCTAGACTAGCGGGAGTTTACCATGAGCAGTTCTTC. Translating it yields CASSSRLAGVYHEQFF.

A remark on this clonotype: A junction boundary mismatches the germline segment, possibly from a read error. J is TRBJ2-7 and V is TRBV18; no clear D gene. The germline V gene has CDR1 KGHSH and CDR2 LQKENI. The CDR3 has 14 residues. The CDR3 loop is CARSPQRTYYEQYF. Written as DNA, the CDR3 is TGTGCCAGGTCACCACAACGAACCTACTACGAGCAGTACTTC.

This clonotype was detected many times. CDR3 region: CASSLGLAGALTYEQYF. DNA for the CDR3: TGTGCCAGCAGCTTAGGACTAGCGGGAGCTTTAACCTACGAGCAGTACTTC. The J gene is TRBJ2-7, the V gene TRBV7-2, with 12 bases lining up with TRBD2. CDR3 length: 17 amino acids. Germline V gene data show CDR1 as SGHTA and CDR2 as FQGNSA. V gave up 1 base and J gave up 2 bases; unmatched junction bases: 6. Together with reference TRBV7-2 and TRBJ2-7, the CDR3 gives the full variable domain: GAGVSQSPSNKVTEKGKDVELRCDPISGHTALYWYRQSLGQGLEFLIYFQGNSAPDKSGLPSDRFSAERTGGSVSTLTIQRTQQEDSAVYLCASSLGLAGALTYEQYFGPGTRLTVT.

This rearrangement joins TRBV5-1 to TRBJ2-1; TRBD1 aligns across 7 bases. This CDR3 spans 16 amino acids. Trimming took 3 bases from V and 4 from J; bases not matched to a gene: 10. The germline V gene encodes CDR1 SGHRS and CDR2 YFSETQ. Written as DNA, the CDR3 is TGCGCCAGCAGCTGGAGGCGGGCAGGGGGATACAATGAGCAGTTCTTC. Protein: CASSWRRAGGYNEQFF.

This clonotype showed up many times. The gene calls are TRBV12-3 or TRBV12-4 and TRBJ1-2; possibly TRBD1 for D (5 bases). The CDR3 runs to 15 residues. Trimming left V 6 bases short and J 3 bases short, with 17 bases between. The CDR3 spells CASSRWAGRHYGYTF. In DNA, the CDR3 is TGTGCCAGCAGCCGATGGGCGGGACGGCACTATGGCTACACCTTC.

This clonotype was detected ten times or more. The chain joins TRBV2 to TRBJ2-5; D remains ambiguous. V was cut by 1 base and J by 7 bases, with 13 bases left in between. Germline V gene data show CDR1 as SNHLY and CDR2 as FYNNEI. The CDR3 is 14 residues long. The CDR3 reads CASSEEVDLGTQYF. CDR3 DNA sequence: TGTGCCAGCAGTGAAGAAGTGGATTTGGGGACCCAGTACTTC.

At least ten counts were recorded for this clonotype. The CDR3 DNA sequence: TGTGCCAGCAGTCGGGGGGGACAAGAATACTCTGGAAACACCATATATTTT. Amino acids: CASSRGGQEYSGNTIYF. V is TRBV12-3 or TRBV12-4 and J is TRBJ1-3; D is possibly TRBD1 (6 bases). V was clipped by 5 bases and J by 0 bases, with 17 bases between them. The CDR3 totals 17 residues.

This clonotype came up many times. The J gene is TRBJ2-7, the V gene TRBV19; TRBD2 agrees at 14 bases. Looked up from germline, CDR1 is LNHDA and CDR2 is SQIVND (reference sequence). J lost 7 bases, V lost 4 bases, and 6 bases had no gene match. The CDR3 loop spans 15 amino acids. Here the CDR3 DNA reads TGTGCCAGTAGTACGGGACTAGCGGGAGTTAGAGAGCAGTACTTC. The encoded protein is CASSTGLAGVREQYF.

This clonotype occurred many times. The chain links TRBV18 to TRBJ2-3; D not resolved. V was clipped by 8 bases and J by 5 bases, with 5 bases between them. Germline V lookup: CDR1 KGHSH, CDR2 LQKENI. The CDR3 length is 10 residues. CDR3 bases: TGTGCCAGCCCCGAAGATACGCAGTATTTT. As protein: CASPEDTQYF.

This clonotype was seen a handful of times. The rearrangement links TRBV19 to TRBJ2-1; a possible D gene is TRBD1 (5 bases). Germline CDR1 LNHDA, CDR2 SQIVND (reference sequence). CDR3 length: 17 residues. V lost 10 bases to trimming and J lost 0 bases, with 22 bases between them. The CDR3 is CANTTDYGPGSYNEQFF. The CDR3 bases are TGTGCCAATACGACAGATTACGGACCTGGCTCCTACAATGAGCAGTTCTTC.

This clonotype was observed at least ten times. V usage is TRBV29-1 and J usage is TRBJ1-1, with D uncertain. Germline lookup yields CDR1 SQVTM and CDR2 ANQGSEA. This CDR3 spans 13 amino acids. V shed 4 bases and J shed 1 base, with 10 bases lying between them. The CDR3 nucleotides read TGCAGCGTTGTGCAGGCGAGGAACACTGAAGCTTTCTTT. This translates into CSVVQARNTEAFF.

This clonotype showed up many times. V is TRBV2 and J is TRBJ2-1; 7 bases map to TRBD2. The germline CDR1 and CDR2 sequences are SNHLY and FYNNEI. Unmatched junction bases numbered 5, after V lost 11 bases and J lost 4 bases. The CDR3 contains 12 residues. CDR3 sequence (DNA): TGTGCCGGGGAGGGTTATTACAATGAGCAGTTCTTC. Protein sequence: CAGEGYYNEQFF.

There are many counts of this clonotype. The chain combines TRBV28 with TRBJ1-4; no firm D call. This CDR3 region has 13 residues. CDR1 MDHEN and CDR2 SYDVKM come from the germline V gene. V lost 8 bases to trimming and J lost 2 bases, with 9 bases between them. The CDR3 DNA sequence: TGTGCCAGCTGGTCATCGACTAATGAAAAACTGTTTTTT. Translated: CASWSSTNEKLFF.

This clonotype was seen a few times. The chain uses TRBV2 and TRBJ1-5; 9 nucleotides align to TRBD1. Germline values: CDR1 SNHLY, CDR2 FYNNEI. This CDR3 has 16 residues. The V segment lost 8 bases and the J segment 0 bases; nucleotides outside the gene matches: 8. The CDR3 DNA reads TGTGCCAGCGGGACAGGGTCTGGAACTAGCAATCAGCCCCAGCATTTT. It specifies CASGTGSGTSNQPQHF.

The chain uses TRBV5-1 and TRBJ2-1; TRBD2 aligns across 9 bases. Germline V gene sequence: CDR1 SGHRS, CDR2 YFSETQ. This CDR3 has 17 residues. V was clipped by 2 bases and J by 5 bases; unmatched bases: 11. This chain's CDR3 is CASSFALAGMGNNEQFF. Written as DNA, the CDR3 is TGCGCCAGCAGCTTCGCTCTAGCGGGGATGGGCAACAATGAGCAGTTCTTC.

This clonotype came up many times. V gene TRBV6-1 combines with J gene TRBJ2-7; TRBD1 might be the D (6 bases). Trimming stripped 6 bases from V and 5 bases from J, with 14 bases between. In germline, CDR1 is MNHNS, CDR2 SASEGT. There are 13 residues in the CDR3. The CDR3 bases are TGTGCCAGCAGGCCTACCACAGGGAACGAGCAGTACGTC. Translating it yields CASRPTTGNEQYV.